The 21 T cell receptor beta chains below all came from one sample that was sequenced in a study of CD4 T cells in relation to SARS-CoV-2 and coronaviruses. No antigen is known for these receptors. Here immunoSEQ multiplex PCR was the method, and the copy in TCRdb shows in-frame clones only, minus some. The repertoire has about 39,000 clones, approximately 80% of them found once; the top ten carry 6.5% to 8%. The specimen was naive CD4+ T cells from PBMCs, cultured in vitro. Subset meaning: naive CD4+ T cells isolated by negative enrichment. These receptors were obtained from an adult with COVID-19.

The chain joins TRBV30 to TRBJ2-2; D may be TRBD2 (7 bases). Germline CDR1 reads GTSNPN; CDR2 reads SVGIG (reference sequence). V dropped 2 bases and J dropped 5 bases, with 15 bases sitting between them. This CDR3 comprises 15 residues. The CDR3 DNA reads TGTGCCTGGAGTACGGGGGGCGCTGGGACCGGGGAGCTGTTTTTT. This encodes CAWSTGGAGTGELFF.

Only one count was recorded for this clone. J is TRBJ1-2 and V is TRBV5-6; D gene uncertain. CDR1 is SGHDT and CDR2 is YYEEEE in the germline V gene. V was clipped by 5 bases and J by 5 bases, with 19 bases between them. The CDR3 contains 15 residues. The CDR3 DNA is TGTGCCAGCAGGCAGCTTGGTCGGCATCGTTATGGCTACACCTTC. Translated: CASRQLGRHRYGYTF.

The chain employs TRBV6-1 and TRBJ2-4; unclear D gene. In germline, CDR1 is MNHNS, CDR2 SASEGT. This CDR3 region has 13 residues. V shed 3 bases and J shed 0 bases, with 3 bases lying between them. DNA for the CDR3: TGTGCCAGCAGTGACCAAGCCAAAAACATTCAGTACTTC. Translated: CASSDQAKNIQYF.

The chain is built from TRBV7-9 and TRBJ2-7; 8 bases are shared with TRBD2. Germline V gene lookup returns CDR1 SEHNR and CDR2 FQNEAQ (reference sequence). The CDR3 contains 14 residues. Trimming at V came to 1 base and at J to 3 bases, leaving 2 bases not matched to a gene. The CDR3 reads CASSLVSGNYEQYF. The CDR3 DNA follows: TGTGCCAGCAGCTTAGTTAGCGGGAACTACGAGCAGTACTTC.

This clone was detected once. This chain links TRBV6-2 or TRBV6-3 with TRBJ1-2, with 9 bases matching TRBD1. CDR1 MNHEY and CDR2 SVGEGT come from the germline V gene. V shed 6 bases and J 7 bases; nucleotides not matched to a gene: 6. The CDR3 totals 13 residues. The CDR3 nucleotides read TGTGCCAGCAGCCGAACAGGGGGCGCTGGCTACACCTTC. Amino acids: CASSRTGGAGYTF.

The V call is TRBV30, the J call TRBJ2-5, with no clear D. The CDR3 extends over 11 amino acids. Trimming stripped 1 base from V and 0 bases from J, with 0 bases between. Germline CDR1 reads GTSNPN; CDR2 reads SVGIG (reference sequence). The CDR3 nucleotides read TGTGCCTGGAGTGACCAAGAGACCCAGTACTTC. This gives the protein CAWSDQETQYF.

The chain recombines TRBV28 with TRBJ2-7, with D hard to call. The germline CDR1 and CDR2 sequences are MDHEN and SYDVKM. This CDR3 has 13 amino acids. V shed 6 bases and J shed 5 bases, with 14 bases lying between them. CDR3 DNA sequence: TGTGCCAGCAGCCACCCTCCCGTCCACGAGCAGTACTTC. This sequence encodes CASSHPPVHEQYF. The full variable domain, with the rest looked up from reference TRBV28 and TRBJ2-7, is DVKVTQSSRYLVKRTGEKVFLECVQDMDHENMFWYRQDPGLGLRLIYFSYDVKMKEKGDIPEGYSVSREKKERFSLILESASTNQTSMYLCASSHPPVHEQYFGPGTRLTVT.

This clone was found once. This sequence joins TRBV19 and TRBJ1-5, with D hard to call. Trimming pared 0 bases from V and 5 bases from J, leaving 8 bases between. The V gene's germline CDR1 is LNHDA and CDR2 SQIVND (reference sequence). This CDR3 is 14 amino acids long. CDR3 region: CASSIEGGHQPQHF. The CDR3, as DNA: TGTGCCAGTAGTATAGAAGGCGGCCATCAGCCCCAGCATTTT.

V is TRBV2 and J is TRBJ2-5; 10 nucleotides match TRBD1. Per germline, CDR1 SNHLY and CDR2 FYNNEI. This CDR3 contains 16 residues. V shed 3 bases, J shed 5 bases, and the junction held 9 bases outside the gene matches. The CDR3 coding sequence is TGTGCCAGCAGTGAGCTCGGACAGGGGGTAGGGGAGACCCAGTACTTC. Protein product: CASSELGQGVGETQYF.

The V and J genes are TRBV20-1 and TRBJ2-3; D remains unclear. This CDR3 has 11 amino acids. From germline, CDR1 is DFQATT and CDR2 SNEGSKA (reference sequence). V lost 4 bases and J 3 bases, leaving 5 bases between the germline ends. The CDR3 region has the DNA TGCAGTGCTACAGATACAGATACGCAGTATTTT. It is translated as CSATDTDTQYF.

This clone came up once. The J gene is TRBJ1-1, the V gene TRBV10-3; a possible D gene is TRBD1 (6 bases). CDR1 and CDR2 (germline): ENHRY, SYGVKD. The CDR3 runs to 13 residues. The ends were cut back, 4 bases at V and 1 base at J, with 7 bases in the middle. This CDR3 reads CAISGGPNTEAFF. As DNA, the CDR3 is TGTGCCATCAGTGGGGGGCCGAACACTGAAGCTTTCTTT.

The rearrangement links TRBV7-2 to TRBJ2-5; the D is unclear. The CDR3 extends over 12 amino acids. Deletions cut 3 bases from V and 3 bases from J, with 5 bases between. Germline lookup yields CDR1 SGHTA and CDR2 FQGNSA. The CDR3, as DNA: TGTGCCAGCAGCTTTATGGAAGAGACCCAGTACTTC. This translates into CASSFMEETQYF.

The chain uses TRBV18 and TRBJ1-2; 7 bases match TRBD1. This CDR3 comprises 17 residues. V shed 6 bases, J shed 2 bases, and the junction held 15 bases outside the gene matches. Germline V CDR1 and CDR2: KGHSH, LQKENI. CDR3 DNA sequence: TGTGCCAGCTCCCCATCCGCACCGACAGGGACCAACTATGGCTACACCTTC. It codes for CASSPSAPTGTNYGYTF.

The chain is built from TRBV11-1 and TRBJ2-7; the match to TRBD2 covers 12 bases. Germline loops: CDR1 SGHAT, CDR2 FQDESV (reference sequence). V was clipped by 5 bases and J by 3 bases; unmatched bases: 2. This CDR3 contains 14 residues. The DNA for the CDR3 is TGTGCCAGCAGCCGGGGACTAGCGGGCTACGAGCAGTACTTC. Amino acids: CASSRGLAGYEQYF.

CDR3 nucleotides: TGTGCCAGCATGGACAGGGCATGGGAGCAGTACTTC. This codes for CASMDRAWEQYF. This chain connects TRBV6-5 to TRBJ2-7, with 8 bases identical to TRBD1. Germline V gene data show CDR1 as MNHEY and CDR2 as SVGAGI. V trimming: 7 bases; J trimming: 7 bases; junction bases outside the gene matches: 6. The CDR3 sequence is 12 residues long.

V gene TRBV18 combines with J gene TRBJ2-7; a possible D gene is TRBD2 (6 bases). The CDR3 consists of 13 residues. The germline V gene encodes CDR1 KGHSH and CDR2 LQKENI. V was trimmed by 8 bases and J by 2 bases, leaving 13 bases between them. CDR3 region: CASTTSLPYEQYF. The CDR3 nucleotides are TGTGCCAGCACCACTAGCCTGCCCTACGAGCAGTACTTC.

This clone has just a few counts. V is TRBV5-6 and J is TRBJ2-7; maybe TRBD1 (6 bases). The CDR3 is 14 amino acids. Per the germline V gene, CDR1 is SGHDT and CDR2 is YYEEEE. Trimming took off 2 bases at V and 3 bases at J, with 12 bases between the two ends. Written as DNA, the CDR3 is TGTGCCAGCAGCTTAACAGGGAATGACTACGAGCAGTACTTC. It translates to CASSLTGNDYEQYF.

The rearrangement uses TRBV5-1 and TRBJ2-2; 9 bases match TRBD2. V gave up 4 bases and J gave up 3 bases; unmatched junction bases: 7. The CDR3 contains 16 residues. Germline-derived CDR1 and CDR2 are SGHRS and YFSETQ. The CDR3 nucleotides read TGCGCCAGCAGCCAGATAGCGGGAGAGTACACCGGGGAGCTGTTTTTT. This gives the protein CASSQIAGEYTGELFF.

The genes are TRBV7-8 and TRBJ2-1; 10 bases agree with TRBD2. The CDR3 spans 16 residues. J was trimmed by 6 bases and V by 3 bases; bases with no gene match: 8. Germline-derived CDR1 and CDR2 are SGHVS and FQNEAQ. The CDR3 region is CASSFRYLAGANEQFF. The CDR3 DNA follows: TGTGCCAGCAGCTTTCGGTATCTAGCGGGAGCCAATGAGCAGTTCTTC.

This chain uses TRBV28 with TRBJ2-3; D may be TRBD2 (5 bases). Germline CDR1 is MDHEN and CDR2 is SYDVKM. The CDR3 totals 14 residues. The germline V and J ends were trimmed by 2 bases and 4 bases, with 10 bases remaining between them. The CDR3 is CASSLLTGSDTQYF. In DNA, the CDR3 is TGTGCCAGCAGTTTACTTACGGGGTCAGATACGCAGTATTTT.

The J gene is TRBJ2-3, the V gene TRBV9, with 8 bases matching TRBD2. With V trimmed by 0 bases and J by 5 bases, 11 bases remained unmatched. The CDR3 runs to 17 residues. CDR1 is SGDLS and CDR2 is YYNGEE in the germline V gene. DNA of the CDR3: TGTGCCAGCAGCGTAGGTCCCAGGCGGGAGGTCGGAGATACGCAGTATTTT. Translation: CASSVGPRREVGDTQYF.